This T cell receptor beta chain was recorded in a study of tumor-infiltrating lymphocytes in primary liver carcinoma. Study-level background: About 3.65 to 8 million productive TCRbeta reads were obtained from the samples, with similar numbers across tissue types.

The study co-extracted DNA and RNA from 20-30 mg of unsorted bulk tissue. Patients carried chronic HBV infection without prior treatment. Overall study results and limits: The study found only about 8-24% of top clones in all five tumor regions. In tumor-adjacent and tumor-blood pairs, overlap was lower than in tumor region pairs.

Reverse transcription of about 500 ng total RNA with a constant-region primer produced TCR beta cDNA. Each TCR beta library was derived from three nested multiplex PCR rounds that employed slightly modified ARM-PCR. The opening two PCR rounds, 10 cycles each, paired TRBV1-TRBV30 forward primers with a C-beta reverse primer. TCRdb re-called the multiplex PCR reads with MiXCR, one entry per CDR3 protein. This sample has some 190,000 distinct CDR3 sequences, with over 80% found just once. Germline assignment: CDR1 SGHAT and CDR2 FQNNGV. The CDR3 is made up of 17 amino acids. With respect to this clonotype: Its antigen remains unknown. A read error may account for a junction end that differs from germline.

The sequenced material came from tumor tissue from primary liver carcinoma. This clonotype was sampled from a man in his forties or fifties with primary liver carcinoma and hepatitis B virus infection. The rearrangement uses TRBV11-2 and TRBJ2-3; possible D gene TRBD2, 6 bases. This CDR3 is CATSLDPGETNIDTQYF. CDR3 DNA sequence: TGTGCCACCAGCTTAGATCCGGGGGAGACTAACATAGATACGCAGTATTTT. The full variable domain, with the rest looked up from reference TRBV11-2 and TRBJ2-3, is EAGVAQSPRYKIIEKRQSVAFWCNPISGHATLYWYQQILGQGPKLLIQFQNNGVVDDSQLPKDRFSAERLKGVDSTLKIQPAKLEDSAVYLCATSLDPGETNIDTQYFGPGTRLTVL.